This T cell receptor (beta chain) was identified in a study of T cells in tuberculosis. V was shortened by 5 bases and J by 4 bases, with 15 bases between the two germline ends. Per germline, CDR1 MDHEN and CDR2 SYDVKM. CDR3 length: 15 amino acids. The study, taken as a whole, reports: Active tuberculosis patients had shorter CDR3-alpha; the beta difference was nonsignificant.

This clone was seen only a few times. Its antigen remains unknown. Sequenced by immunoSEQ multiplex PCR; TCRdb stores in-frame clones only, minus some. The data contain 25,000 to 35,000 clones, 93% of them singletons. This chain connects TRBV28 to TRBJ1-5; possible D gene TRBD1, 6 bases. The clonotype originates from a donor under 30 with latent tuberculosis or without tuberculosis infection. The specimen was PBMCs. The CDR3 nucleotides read TGTGCCAGCAGTCTATCAGTTACAGGGAATCAGCCCCAGCATTTT. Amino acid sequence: CASSLSVTGNQPQHF.